This TCR beta chain was identified during a study of T cells after yellow fever vaccination (dated by TCRdb to between 2019 and 2020). With respect to the entire study: The SMART-Seq v4 Ultra Low Input RNA kit was used to prepare libraries from fractions with low cell numbers. Blood was drawn at multiple timepoints before and after primary and secondary immunization, with bulk PBMC replicates and cell subsets isolated. To follow T-cell clones before and after primary and booster YFV17D yellow fever vaccination, bulk TCR alpha and beta repertoires were sequenced over time. Two healthy male donors, one aged 18 to 30 and one aged 30 to 39 years, were included in the cohort.

From its cysteine to its valine, the CDR3 spans 13 amino acids. Only CDR3 DNA remains: 39 bases, in frame from the first base. V was cut back by 0 bases and J by 7 bases, leaving a gap of 10 bases between them. The treatment or condition label on this specimen signifies: live attenuated yellow fever vaccine strain. PBMCs were isolated from peripheral blood using a standard Ficoll-Paque protocol. CD4 and CD8 T-cell fractions were isolated with Dynabeads CD4 and CD8 positive selection kits. TriZol was used to extract RNA from bulk PBMCs, CD4 and CD8 fractions, and dextramer-positive and dextramer-negative fractions. The listed sequencing device is Illumina NovaSeq 6000. TCR cDNA was synthesized by 5'RACE template switching, which introduced a universal primer site and unique molecular identifiers. Priming for cDNA synthesis came from both the TCR alpha and TCR beta constant segments. Two PCR steps were used to amplify libraries, with sample barcodes and sequencing adapters being added in the second step. Sequencing of libraries was performed on Illumina HiSeq 2500 (2x100 bp) or NovaSeq (2x150 bp). The published analysis was carried out like this. Demultiplexing of reads and collapsing into UMI consensus sequences were performed with MIGEC, and V(D)J alignment was carried out with MiXCR. Clonotypes responding to the vaccine were identified with edgeR on replicate PBMC samples, with the criteria of FDR below 0.01 and a log2 fold change above 5 up to day 15. CD4 or CD8 identity was assigned to each bulk clonotype according to whether the clonotype was present at higher abundance in the sequenced CD4 repertoire or the sequenced CD8 repertoire. In TCRdb, the public reads were trimmed at Q25 with fastp and aligned with MiXCR, with productive beta chains retained. Entries that share a CDR3 protein sequence are merged under the most common genes and DNA. V and J calls and clone size were set by TCRdb, not the authors. A total of 130,000 or so distinct CDR3 sequences appear in this sample, 15% of them only once. The top ten clones comprise about 42% of the sample.

This clonotype has more than one count but fewer than ten. It lacks a known antigen. Within one base of it there is no much larger clone, and no base qualities were kept. Overall study outcomes, separate from this receptor: Compared with the primary T-cell response, the secondary T-cell response was faster but weaker, reaching its peak on day 5 rather than on day 15. FACS-sorted repertoires could contain abundant contaminating clonotypes from the bulk population, so computational filtering was required. Most clones expanded after primary vaccination (approximately 96% of CD4 and 88% of CD8) were re-detected after the booster, suggesting that broad memory maintenance occurred. A small fraction of clonotypes showed up in both the CD4 and CD8 compartments, probably as a result of convergent recombination. Only a couple of donors were included in the study, so the extent to which the findings can be generalized is limited.

The rearranged chain carries TRBV12-3 or TRBV12-4 and TRBJ2-7, with no confident D gene call. The source is a man aged 18 to 30 who received the YFV17D yellow fever vaccine. This specimen was CD8+ T cells sorted from PBMCs, taken 5 days after the yellow fever booster vaccination. The DNA sequence is as follows: TGTGCCAGCAGTTTAGCAAGCCCCCAGGAGCAGTACGTC. Its amino acids are CASSLASPQEQYV.